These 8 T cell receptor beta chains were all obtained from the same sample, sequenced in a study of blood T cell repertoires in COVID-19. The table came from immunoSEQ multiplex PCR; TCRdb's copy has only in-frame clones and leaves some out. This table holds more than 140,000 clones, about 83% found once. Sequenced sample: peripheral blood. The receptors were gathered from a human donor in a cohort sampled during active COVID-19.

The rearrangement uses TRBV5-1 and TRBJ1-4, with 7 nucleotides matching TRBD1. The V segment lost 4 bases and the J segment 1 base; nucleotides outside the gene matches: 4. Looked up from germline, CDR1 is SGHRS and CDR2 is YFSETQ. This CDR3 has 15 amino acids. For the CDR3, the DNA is TGCGCCAGCAGCCGAGACAGGGTAACTAATGAAAAACTGTTTTTT. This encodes CASSRDRVTNEKLFF.

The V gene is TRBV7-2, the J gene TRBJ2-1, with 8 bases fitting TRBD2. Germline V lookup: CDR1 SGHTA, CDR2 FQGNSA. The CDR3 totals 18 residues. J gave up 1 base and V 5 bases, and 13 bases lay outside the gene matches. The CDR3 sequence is CASSLRRVAGHSYNEQFF. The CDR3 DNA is TGTGCCAGCAGCCTTAGGCGGGTAGCGGGACATTCCTACAATGAGCAGTTCTTC.

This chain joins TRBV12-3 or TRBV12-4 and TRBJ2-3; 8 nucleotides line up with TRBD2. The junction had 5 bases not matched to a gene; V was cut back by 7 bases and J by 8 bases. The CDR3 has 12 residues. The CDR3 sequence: CASTPGGSTQYF. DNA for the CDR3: TGTGCCAGCACTCCGGGGGGGAGTACGCAGTATTTT.

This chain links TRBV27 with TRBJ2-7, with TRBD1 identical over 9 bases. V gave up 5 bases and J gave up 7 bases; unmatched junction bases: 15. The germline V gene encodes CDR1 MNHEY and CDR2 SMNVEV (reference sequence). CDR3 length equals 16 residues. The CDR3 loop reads CASSLSPGTGSWEQYF. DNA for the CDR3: TGTGCCAGCAGTCTTTCCCCCGGGACAGGGTCTTGGGAGCAGTACTTC.

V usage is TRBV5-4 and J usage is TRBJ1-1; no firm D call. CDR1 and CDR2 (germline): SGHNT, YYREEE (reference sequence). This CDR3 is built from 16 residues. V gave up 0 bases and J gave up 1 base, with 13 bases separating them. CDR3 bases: TGTGCCAGCAGCTTGGTAGGCAGGTCCTCGAACACTGAAGCTTTCTTT. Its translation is CASSLVGRSSNTEAFF.

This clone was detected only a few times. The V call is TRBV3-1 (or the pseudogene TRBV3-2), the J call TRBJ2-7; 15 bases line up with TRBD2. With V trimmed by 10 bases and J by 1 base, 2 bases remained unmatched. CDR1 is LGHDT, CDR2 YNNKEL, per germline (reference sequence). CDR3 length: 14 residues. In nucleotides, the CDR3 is TGTGCCACCGGGACTAGCGGGAGGTCCTACGAGCAGTACTTC. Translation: CATGTSGRSYEQYF.

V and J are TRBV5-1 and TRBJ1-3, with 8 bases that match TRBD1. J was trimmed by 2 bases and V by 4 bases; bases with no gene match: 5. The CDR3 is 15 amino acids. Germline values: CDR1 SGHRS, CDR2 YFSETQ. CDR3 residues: CASSKDRVAGNTIYF. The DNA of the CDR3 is TGCGCCAGCAGCAAGGACAGGGTGGCTGGAAACACCATATATTTT. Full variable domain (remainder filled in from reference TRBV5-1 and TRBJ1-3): KAGVTQTPRYLIKTRGQQVTLSCSPISGHRSVSWYQQTPGQGLQFLFEYFSETQRNKGNFPGRFSGRQFSNSRSEMNVSTLELGDSALYLCASSKDRVAGNTIYFGEGSWLTVV.

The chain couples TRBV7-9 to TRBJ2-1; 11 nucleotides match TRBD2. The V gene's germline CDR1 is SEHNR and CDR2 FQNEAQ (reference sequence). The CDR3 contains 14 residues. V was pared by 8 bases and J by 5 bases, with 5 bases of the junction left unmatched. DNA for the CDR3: TGTGCCAGCCTTTATAGCGGGAGGGACAATGAGCAGTTCTTC. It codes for CASLYSGRDNEQFF.